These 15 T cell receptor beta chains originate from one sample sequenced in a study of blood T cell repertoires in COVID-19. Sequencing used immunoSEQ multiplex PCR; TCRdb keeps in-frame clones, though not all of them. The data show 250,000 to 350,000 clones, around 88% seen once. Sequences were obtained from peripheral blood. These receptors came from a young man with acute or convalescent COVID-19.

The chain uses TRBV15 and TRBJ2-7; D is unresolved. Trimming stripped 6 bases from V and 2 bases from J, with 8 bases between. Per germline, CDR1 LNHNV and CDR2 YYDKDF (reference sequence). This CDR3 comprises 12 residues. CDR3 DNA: TGTGCCACCAGACAGTACCCCTACGAGCAGTACTTC. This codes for CATRQYPYEQYF.

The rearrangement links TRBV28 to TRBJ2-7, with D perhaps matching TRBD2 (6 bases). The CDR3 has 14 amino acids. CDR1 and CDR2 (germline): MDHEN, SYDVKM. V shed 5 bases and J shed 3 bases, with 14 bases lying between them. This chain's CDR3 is CASSTPGLFYEQYF. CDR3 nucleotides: TGTGCCAGCAGTACCCCGGGACTCTTCTACGAGCAGTACTTC.

The CDR3 sequence: CATLRDRGFEKLFF. CDR3 DNA sequence: TGTGCCACCTTGAGGGACAGGGGGTTCGAAAAACTGTTTTTT. This chain joins TRBV6-5 and TRBJ1-4; 11 bases map to TRBD1. Germline V lookup: CDR1 MNHEY, CDR2 SVGAGI. V dropped 10 bases and J dropped 8; count of bases not matched to a gene: 9. The CDR3 spans 14 residues.

The CDR3 DNA reads as TGTGCCAGCAGCCAAGGCAGGAACACTGAAGCTTTCTTT. Residues: CASSQGRNTEAFF. The chain joins TRBV16 to TRBJ1-1; D remains unclear. This CDR3 comprises 13 residues. Germline CDR1 is KGHSY and CDR2 is FQNENV. V gave up 2 bases and J gave up 1 base, with 5 bases separating them.

This CDR3 is CASSQDLTGLAMQETQYF. The CDR3 nucleotides read TGCGCCAGCAGCCAAGATCTAACGGGACTAGCGATGCAAGAGACCCAGTACTTC. This sequence joins TRBV4-1 and TRBJ2-5, with 10 bases fitting TRBD2. V gave up 0 bases and J gave up 2 bases; unmatched junction bases: 9. Per germline, CDR1 MGHRA and CDR2 YSYEKL. The CDR3 is 18 residues long.

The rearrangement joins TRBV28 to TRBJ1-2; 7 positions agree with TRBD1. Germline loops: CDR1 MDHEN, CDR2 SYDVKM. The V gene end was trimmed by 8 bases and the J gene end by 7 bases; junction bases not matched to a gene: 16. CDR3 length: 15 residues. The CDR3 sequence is CASRDSKGHYSGYTF. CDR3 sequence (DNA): TGTGCCAGCCGGGACAGCAAGGGCCACTATAGTGGCTACACCTTC.

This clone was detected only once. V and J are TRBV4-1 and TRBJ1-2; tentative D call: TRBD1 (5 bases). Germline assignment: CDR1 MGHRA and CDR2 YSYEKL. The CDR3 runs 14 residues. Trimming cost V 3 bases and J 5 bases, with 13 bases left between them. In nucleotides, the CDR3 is TGCGCCAGCAGCCAGGCAGGGTCGTTTTATGGCTACACCTTC. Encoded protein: CASSQAGSFYGYTF.

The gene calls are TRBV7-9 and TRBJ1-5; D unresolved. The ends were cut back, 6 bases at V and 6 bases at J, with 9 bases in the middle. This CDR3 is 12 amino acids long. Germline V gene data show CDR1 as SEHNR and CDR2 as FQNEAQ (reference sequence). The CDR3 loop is CASSYGSQPQHF. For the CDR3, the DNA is TGTGCCAGCAGTTACGGGAGTCAGCCCCAGCATTTT.

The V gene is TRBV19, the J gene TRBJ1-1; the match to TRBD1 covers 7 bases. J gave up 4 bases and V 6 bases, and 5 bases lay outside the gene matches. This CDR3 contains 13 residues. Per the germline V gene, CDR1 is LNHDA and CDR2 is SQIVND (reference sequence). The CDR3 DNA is TGTGCCAGTAGAGGAACAGGGGCCACTGAAGCTTTCTTT. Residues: CASRGTGATEAFF.

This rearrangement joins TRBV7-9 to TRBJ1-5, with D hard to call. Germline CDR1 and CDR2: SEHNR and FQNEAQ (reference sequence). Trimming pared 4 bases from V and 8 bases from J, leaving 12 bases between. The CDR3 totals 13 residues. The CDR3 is CASSSLAEEPQHF. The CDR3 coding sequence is TGTGCCAGCAGCTCACTTGCAGAGGAGCCCCAGCATTTT.

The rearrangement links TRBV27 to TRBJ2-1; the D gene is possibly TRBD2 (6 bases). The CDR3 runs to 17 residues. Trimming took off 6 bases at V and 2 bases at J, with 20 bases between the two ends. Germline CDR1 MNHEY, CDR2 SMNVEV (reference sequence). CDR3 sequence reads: CASRRGSMGGTYNEQFF. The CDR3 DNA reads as TGTGCCAGCAGACGTGGATCGATGGGCGGGACCTACAATGAGCAGTTCTTC.

The CDR3 spells CASSGQGVHNEKLFF. The CDR3 DNA reads as TGTGCCAGCAGCGGGCAAGGCGTTCATAATGAAAAACTGTTTTTT. The V and J genes are TRBV5-6 and TRBJ1-4, with unresolved D. The CDR3 runs 15 residues. V was pared by 4 bases and J by 4 bases, with 14 bases between. Germline CDR1 reads SGHDT; CDR2 reads YYEEEE. The full variable domain, with the rest looked up from reference TRBV5-6 and TRBJ1-4, is DAGVTQSPTHLIKTRGQQVTLRCSPKSGHDTVSWYQQALGQGPQFIFQYYEEEERQRGNFPDRFSGHQFPNYSSELNVNALLLGDSALYLCASSGQGVHNEKLFFGSGTQLSVL.

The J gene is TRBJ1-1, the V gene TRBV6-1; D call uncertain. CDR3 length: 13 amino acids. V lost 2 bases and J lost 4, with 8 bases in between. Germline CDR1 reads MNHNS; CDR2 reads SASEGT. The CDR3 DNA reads TGTGCCAGCAGTGAAAGAGGTTTCACTGAAGCTTTCTTT. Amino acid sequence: CASSERGFTEAFF.

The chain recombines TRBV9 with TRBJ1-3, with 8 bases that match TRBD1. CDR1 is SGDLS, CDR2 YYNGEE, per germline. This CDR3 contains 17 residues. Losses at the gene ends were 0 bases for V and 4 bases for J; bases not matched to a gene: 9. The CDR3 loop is CASSVGPQGASGNTIYF. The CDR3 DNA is TGTGCCAGCAGCGTAGGGCCCCAGGGGGCATCAGGAAACACCATATATTTT. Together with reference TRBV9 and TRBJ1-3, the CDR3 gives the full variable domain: DSGVTQTPKHLITATGQRVTLRCSPRSGDLSVYWYQQSLDQGLQFLIQYYNGEERAKGNILERFSAQQFPDLHSELNLSSLELGDSALYFCASSVGPQGASGNTIYFGEGSWLTVV.

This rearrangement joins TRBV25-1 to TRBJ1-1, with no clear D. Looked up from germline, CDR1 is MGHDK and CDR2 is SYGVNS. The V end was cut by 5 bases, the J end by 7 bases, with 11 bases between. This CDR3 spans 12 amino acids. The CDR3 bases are TGTGCCAGCAGTCCAGGACTGGGTGAAGCTTTCTTT. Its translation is CASSPGLGEAFF.